This T cell receptor (beta chain) was profiled in a study of regulatory T cells in long-lasting Graves disease. Many counts were recorded for this clonotype. Its target is unknown. Construction of TCR beta libraries relied on iRepertoire HTBI primers and on Arm-PCR targeting CDR3 regions. MiXCR was run by TCRdb on the multiplex PCR reads, yielding one entry per CDR3 protein. The repertoire has under 450,000 distinct CDR3 sequences, 16% of them found once; the top ten carry roughly a fifth. Sample time point: newly diagnosed GD, antithyroid drugs for less than 3 months. Following extraction of RNA from PBMCs, that RNA was used to make the TCR library. Peripheral blood, around 9.9 milliliters per patient, was collected in EDTA tubes. Trimming at V came to 5 bases and at J to 7 bases, leaving 9 bases not matched to a gene. CDR1 and CDR2 from the germline V gene are SGHTA and FQGNSA. There are 16 residues in the CDR3.

Study-wide findings and caveats: TCR diversity was lower in persistent Graves' patients than in newly diagnosed ones. It was in persistent disease that TRBV28, TRBJ1-2 and TRBJ2-5 were favored.

This sample also belongs to another study, concerning T cells in Graves' hyperthyroidism and ophthalmopathy. That work adds: Before onset, ophthalmopathy was predicted by the model a median roughly 6.8 months earlier.

The origin of this receptor is a young woman with Graves disease. This sequence joins TRBV7-2 and TRBJ2-5; 14 bases fit TRBD2. The sample consisted of peripheral blood mononuclear cells (PBMCs), taken at new diagnosis, from a patient treated with antithyroid drugs. This CDR3 is CASSPPGLAGAGTQYF. In nucleotides, the CDR3 is TGTGCCAGCAGCCCACCGGGACTAGCGGGAGCAGGGACCCAGTACTTC.